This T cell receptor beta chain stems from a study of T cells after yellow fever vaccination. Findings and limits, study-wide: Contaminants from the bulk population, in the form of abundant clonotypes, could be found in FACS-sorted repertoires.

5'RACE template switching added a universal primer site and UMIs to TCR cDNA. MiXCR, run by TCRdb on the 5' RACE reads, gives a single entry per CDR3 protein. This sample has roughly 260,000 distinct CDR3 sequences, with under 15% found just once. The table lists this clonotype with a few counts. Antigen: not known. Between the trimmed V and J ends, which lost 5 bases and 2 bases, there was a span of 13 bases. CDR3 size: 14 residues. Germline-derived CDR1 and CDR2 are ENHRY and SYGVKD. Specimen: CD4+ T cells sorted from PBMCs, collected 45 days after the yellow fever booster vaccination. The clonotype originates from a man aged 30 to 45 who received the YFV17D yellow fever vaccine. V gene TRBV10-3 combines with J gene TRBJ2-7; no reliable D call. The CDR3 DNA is TGTGCCATCAGTCCGGTAGGCCTCCCCTACGAGCAGTACTTC. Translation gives CAISPVGLPYEQYF.